This T cell receptor beta chain was profiled in a study of T cells expressing NK-cell markers. The cDNA for TCR beta came from 5'RACE template switching with UMIs. With the 5' RACE reads reprocessed, TCRdb shows one record per CDR3 protein and no DNA. Its listing shows approximately 460,000 distinct CDR3 sequences. CDR3 length: 13 amino acids. CDR1 and CDR2 (germline): SQVTM, ANQGSEA. This sequence joins TRBV29-1 and TRBJ1-1; there is no DNA to check the TCRdb D call of TRBD1. Sequences were obtained from blood T cells: a sorted CD56 or NKG2C T cell subset, CD4+ or CD8+ T cells, or bulk PBMC T cells (not recorded which). The receptor was isolated from a woman between 18 and 70 years old in good health. The CDR3 here is CSAKPPSGQQAFF.